Listed below are T cell receptor beta chains from one sample, sequenced in a study of blood T cell repertoires in COVID-19. TCRdb's copy holds only in-frame clones and misses some; the assay was immunoSEQ multiplex PCR. The data hold some 190,000 clones, with 85% observed a single time. Sequencing used peripheral blood. These receptors all come from a woman older than 75 with acute or convalescent COVID-19. The conserved cysteine and the conserved F or W are not part of the CDR3 here. The listing skips clone size in some rows; elsewhere it reads once, few, many or a size class.

NA,TRBV28,ASLKEGGQNTEAF
few,TRBV5-1,ASSFIPGEGQPQH
NA,TRBV7-6,ASSLYPQGLRNEQF
NA,TRBV10-3,AIRGRLAKNEQF
NA,TRBV28,ASSLQGVPLH
NA,TRBV7-2,ASSFQGYDTIY
NA,TRBV10-3,AISESRDSSF
NA,TRBV7-9,ASSLDGRANYGYT
NA,TRBV6-2/TRBV6-3,ASSYSGVPEAF
once,TRBV7-2,ASSLRDRGPSANYGYT
once,TRBV29-1,SVAREAFNEQF
NA,TRBV19,ASSKSRTGISYEQY
NA,TRBV18,ASSPLQGPGTQY
NA,TRBV7-2,ASIQTSSTYEQY
NA,TRBV7-9,ASSLARGISYNEQF
once,TRBV7-2,ASSLVGTARTDTQY
NA,TRBV7-2,ASSSSLQGINTEAF
NA,TRBV7-9,ASSLYPDRGGWNSPLH
NA,TRBV7-2,ASSPFLSADTQY
NA,TRBV12-5,ASGPSGANTGELF
few,TRBV3-1/TRBV3-2,ASSQRAGIEAF
NA,TRBV28,ASGNAGSTNYGYT
few,TRBV19,ASSITGVQSPLH
NA,TRBV7-2,ASSLVGGKETQY
NA,TRBV6-1,ASSDPREIAF
NA,TRBV6-4,ASSDLSGEPNTEAF
NA,TRBV27,ASSRDRANTEAF
NA,TRBV18,ASSEGGGDSPLH
few,TRBV6-8,ASVPATPRGYGYT
NA,TRBV6-5,ASRLVGATNEKLF
NA,TRBV19,ATRVGDYGYT
NA,TRBV6-5,ASREGLSPLH
few,TRBV2,ASSEARTKGANEQF
NA,TRBV19,ASTNGLAGRNEQF
NA,TRBV7-2,ASSSSRTPQPQH
NA,TRBV6-1,ASSWAGGDGYT
NA,TRBV19,ASSIQVATNEKLF
NA,TRBV5-1,ASSWEGFFTDTQY
NA,TRBV19,ASSIEAGLGSPLH
once,TRBV3-1/TRBV3-2,ASSQLGGGGYT
NA,TRBV29-1,SVVRGLYTEAF
NA,TRBV3-1/TRBV3-2,ASSPFEAGVYEQY
NA,TRBV11-2,ASSAGLAGGYEQY
few,TRBV5-4,ASSLAAGAGITDTQY
NA,TRBV7-2,ASSYAGGSPLH
NA,TRBV5-8,ASSGLARGNTEAF
NA,TRBV5-1,ASSQGALYGYT
NA,TRBV30,AWSVRTSGTNEQF
NA,TRBV7-2,ASSFYGQGADTQY
NA,TRBV9,ASSVVGGNYGYT
NA,TRBV28,ASSLDRDYGYT
NA,TRBV6-6,ASSPQGNYGYT
NA,TRBV7-2,ASSLAQGTGGELF